This note documents a single TCR beta chain sequence. Its antigen is not identified. A multiplex PCR was run with 60 Vbeta primers and 13 Jbeta primers. Per the original data handling: Around 12 million of 80 million to 85 million unique TCR beta chains were shared, per a later count. Data came from immunoSEQ multiplex PCR; TCRdb stores just in-frame clones and leaves some out. The DNA was the basis for D and trimming; V, J and clone size are from that table. In the table there are about 120,000 clones, around 80% of which are singletons. The sample comes from a study of cytomegalovirus exposure and HLA in healthy donors. CDR3 length: 15 amino acids. Germline V CDR1 and CDR2: MDHEN, SYDVKM. With 2 bases clipped from V and 5 bases from J, the junction kept 7 bases outside the gene matches. Study-wide points: Being productive about 90% or about 30% of the time was typical of most TCR beta V segments in an earlier analysis. A later analysis, which compared TCR beta chains of equal frequency, found the HLA-associated ones more clonally expanded. Later, TCR association rates were found to vary by HLA locus, highest for DRB1 and lowest for HLA-C.

The sequenced material came from PBMCs. The TCR comes from a man aged 25 to 40 in good health and CMV-seropositive. The chain is built from TRBV28 and TRBJ2-7; 9 positions match TRBD1. CDR3 coding DNA: TGTGCCAGCAGTTTAAGGATGGACAGGGGTAACGAGCAGTACTTC. Amino acid sequence: CASSLRMDRGNEQYF.